This TCR beta chain originates from a study of blood T cell repertoires in COVID-19. For the study at large: Donors in the United States, Italy and Spain gave samples during acute or convalescent COVID-19. PBMCs, B-cell-depleted T cells, or T cells provided the cDNA or gDNA that made up the material.

The CDR3 loop spans 14 amino acids. V lost 8 bases, J lost 3 bases, and 14 bases lay in between. Germline V gene sequence: CDR1 SGHTA, CDR2 FQGNSA. Original analysis: Amplification from reference gene primers served as the basis for estimated nucleated cell counts. The table came from immunoSEQ multiplex PCR; TCRdb's copy has only in-frame clones and leaves some out. That table is the source of V, J and clone size, and D and trimming were worked out from the DNA. The data contain about 39,000 clones, 70% to 90% of them singletons. V gene TRBV7-2 combines with J gene TRBJ2-1; maybe TRBD1 (5 bases). The TCR was taken from a human donor in a cohort sampled during active COVID-19. Sequenced sample: peripheral blood. For the CDR3, the DNA is TGTGCCAGCTACTTAAAGACAGACTACAATGAGCAGTTCTTC. This translates into CASYLKTDYNEQFF.